The next 32 T cell receptor beta chains were all read from a single sample in a study of T cells after yellow fever vaccination. TCRdb redid the calling of the 5' RACE reads with MiXCR, one entry per CDR3 protein. This table holds hundreds of thousands of distinct CDR3 sequences, roughly an eighth found once. The material was PBMCs, obtained on the day of the yellow fever booster vaccination. The receptors were gathered from a man aged 30-40 years who received the YFV17D yellow fever vaccine.

This clonotype was counted only a few times. The chain links TRBV9 to TRBJ2-2; weak D call: TRBD2 (5 bases). Germline CDR1 reads SGDLS; CDR2 reads YYNGEE. Deletions cut 0 bases from V and 3 bases from J, with 9 bases between. The CDR3 extends over 15 amino acids. The CDR3 spells CASSVGGSYTGELFF. The DNA of the CDR3 is TGTGCCAGCAGCGTAGGTGGGAGCTACACCGGGGAGCTGTTTTTT. Looking up the rest from reference TRBV9 and TRBJ2-2 gives the full variable domain: DSGVTQTPKHLITATGQRVTLRCSPRSGDLSVYWYQQSLDQGLQFLIQYYNGEERAKGNILERFSAQQFPDLHSELNLSSLELGDSALYFCASSVGGSYTGELFFGEGSRLTVL.

The chain couples TRBV4-3 to TRBJ1-6; D not certain. The germline V gene has CDR1 LGHNA and CDR2 YSLEER. CDR3 length: 18 amino acids. The ends were cut back, 0 bases at V and 7 bases at J, with 19 bases in the middle. The CDR3 is CASSQDFSRGGRNSPLHF. The CDR3 DNA reads TGCGCCAGCAGCCAAGATTTTAGCAGAGGCGGCAGAAATTCACCCCTCCACTTT.

The chain is built from TRBV28 and TRBJ2-3; TRBD2 matches 12 bases. This CDR3 is built from 15 residues. Trimming cost V 10 bases and J 8 bases; bases outside gene matches: 13. Looked up from germline, CDR1 is MDHEN and CDR2 is SYDVKM. This chain's CDR3 is CATLGLAGRAGTQYF. CDR3 sequence (DNA): TGTGCCACCCTTGGACTAGCGGGACGGGCCGGTACGCAGTATTTT.

This clonotype came up many times. This chain links TRBV29-1 with TRBJ2-5; D is unclear. Trimming took off 2 bases at V and 1 base at J, with 14 bases between the two ends. This CDR3 spans 15 amino acids. CDR1 is SQVTM, CDR2 ANQGSEA, per germline. CDR3 DNA: TGCAGCGTTGAAACCCCCGACCGCCTCCAAGAGACCCAGTACTTC. Translation: CSVETPDRLQETQYF.

This rearrangement joins TRBV6-2 or TRBV6-3 to TRBJ2-3; TRBD2 agrees at 7 bases. Germline values: CDR1 MNHEY, CDR2 SVGEGT. V lost 2 bases to trimming and J lost 0 bases; unmatched junction nucleotides: 5. CDR3 length: 16 residues. The CDR3 bases are TGTGCCAGCAGTTACATTCGCGGGAGAAGCACAGATACGCAGTATTTT. It yields the protein CASSYIRGRSTDTQYF.

The chain links TRBV27 to TRBJ2-2; a weak D match, TRBD2 (6 bases). The germline CDR1 and CDR2 sequences are MNHEY and SMNVEV (reference sequence). CDR3 length: 15 amino acids. Trimming left V 8 bases short and J 4 bases short, with 17 bases between. The CDR3 here is CASRLGQGGTGELFF. In DNA form, the CDR3 reads TGTGCCAGCCGACTGGGGCAGGGAGGCACCGGGGAGCTGTTTTTT.

The V and J genes are TRBV5-6 and TRBJ2-2; unclear D gene. The germline gives CDR1 SGHDT, CDR2 YYEEEE. The CDR3 extends over 17 amino acids. The V end was cut by 2 bases, the J end by 3 bases, with 17 bases between. The chain's CDR3 is CASSLQTTEFYTGELFF. Here the CDR3 DNA reads TGTGCCAGCAGCTTACAAACTACAGAGTTTTACACCGGGGAGCTGTTTTTT.

About this clonotype itself: At one boundary the junction diverges from the germline segment, which might be a read error. The V gene is TRBV7-9, the J gene TRBJ2-7; D not certain. CDR3 length: 11 residues. Germline V gene data show CDR1 as SEHNR and CDR2 as FQNEAQ (reference sequence). CDR3 bases: TGTGCCTGCAGCTTGTCGTACGAGCAGTACTTC. Translating gives CACSLSYEQYF. Drawing the rest from reference TRBV7-9 and TRBJ2-7, the complete variable domain is DTGVSQNPRHKITKRGQNVTFRCDPISEHNRLYWYRQTLGQGPEFLTYFQNEAQLEKSRLLSDRFSAERPKGSFSTLEIQRTEQGDSAMYLCACSLSYEQYFGPGTRLTVT.

This clonotype was found many times. The chain is built from TRBV5-1 and TRBJ2-2; 8 nucleotides match TRBD2. After removal of 2 bases from V and 1 base from J, the junction contained 1 base not matched to a gene. Germline V gene data show CDR1 as SGHRS and CDR2 as YFSETQ. The CDR3 contains 15 residues. The CDR3 nucleotides read TGCGCCAGCAGCTTTAGCGGGGTGAACACCGGGGAGCTGTTTTTT. It specifies CASSFSGVNTGELFF.

The chain joins TRBV20-1 to TRBJ1-2; 8 positions match TRBD1. Per germline, CDR1 DFQATT and CDR2 SNEGSKA (reference sequence). Unmatched junction bases numbered 11, after V lost 3 bases and J lost 5 bases. This CDR3 is built from 15 residues. In nucleotides, the CDR3 is TGCAGTGCTAGGGGGGGACAGGTACAGAGATATGGCTACACCTTC. As protein: CSARGGQVQRYGYTF.

This clonotype was detected a few times. The V and J genes are TRBV20-1 and TRBJ2-7, with TRBD2 matching over 13 bases. V was clipped by 5 bases and J by 6 bases; unmatched bases: 7. This CDR3 has 14 amino acids. Germline assignment: CDR1 DFQATT and CDR2 SNEGSKA (reference sequence). The CDR3 DNA follows: TGCAGTGCTGTACGACTAGCGGGAGGCGGCGAGCAGTACTTC. Its translation: CSAVRLAGGGEQYF.

As concerns this clonotype: Since a much larger clone is just one base distant, this may be a read error. V is TRBV12-3 or TRBV12-4 and J is TRBJ2-5, with no clear D. This CDR3 contains 12 residues. V gave up 3 bases and J gave up 9 bases, with 11 bases separating them. CDR3 nucleotide sequence: TGTGCCAGCAGTTTCTGGCTCGGGCCCCAGTACTTC. It encodes CASSFWLGPQYF.

The chain joins TRBV30 to TRBJ1-2, with 7 bases matching TRBD1. CDR3 length equals 17 residues. Germline V gene lookup returns CDR1 GTSNPN and CDR2 SVGIG (reference sequence). V shed 0 bases and J 8 bases; nucleotides not matched to a gene: 18. The CDR3 region has the DNA TGTGCCTGGAGTGTACTCTTCCGGCGACAGGGTTTAGAAGGCTACACCTTC. This encodes CAWSVLFRRQGLEGYTF. The full variable domain, rest sourced from reference TRBV30 and TRBJ1-2, is SQTIHQWPATLVQPVGSPLSLECTVEGTSNPNLYWYRQAAGRGLQLLFYSVGIGQISSEVPQNLSASRPQDRQFILSSKKLLLSDSGFYLCAWSVLFRRQGLEGYTFGSGTRLTVV.

In the case of this clonotype: Given a much more abundant clone one base away, this may be a read error. A read error is likely, as this CDR3 ends without the conserved phenylalanine or tryptophan. The rearrangement joins TRBV9 to TRBJ2-3; D gene unclear. This CDR3 is 14 amino acids long. Between the trimmed V and J ends, which lost 4 bases and 3 bases, there was a span of 12 bases. Germline V CDR1 and CDR2: SGDLS, YYNGEE. This CDR3 reads CASSSRPVTDTQYS. Written as DNA, the CDR3 is TGTGCCAGCAGCTCTCGCCCCGTTACAGATACGCAGTATTCT.

The genes are TRBV29-1 and TRBJ2-7; weak D call: TRBD1 (6 bases). CDR3 length: 14 residues. V was cut by 4 bases and J by 4 bases, with 17 bases left in between. From germline, CDR1 is SQVTM and CDR2 ANQGSEA. The CDR3 nucleotides are TGCAGCGTTGTCCCTTCCAGGGGTACGTACGAGCAGTACTTC. This translates into CSVVPSRGTYEQYF.

V gene TRBV4-1 combines with J gene TRBJ1-1; perhaps TRBD1 as D (5 bases). Trimming took off 5 bases at V and 6 bases at J, with 13 bases between the two ends. The CDR3 is 13 residues long. Germline-derived CDR1 and CDR2 are MGHRA and YSYEKL. This CDR3 reads CASSYSRASEAFF. The CDR3 DNA sequence: TGCGCCAGCAGCTACTCCAGGGCCTCTGAAGCTTTCTTT.

The chain is built from TRBV5-4 and TRBJ2-1, with D uncertain. The CDR3 totals 16 residues. The germline V and J ends were trimmed by 0 bases and 1 base, with 11 bases remaining between them. The germline gives CDR1 SGHNT, CDR2 YYREEE (reference sequence). The CDR3 spells CASSLAVRTSYNEQFF. The DNA of the CDR3 is TGTGCCAGCAGCTTGGCCGTGAGGACGTCCTACAATGAGCAGTTCTTC.

This clonotype was seen more than once but under ten times. The J gene is TRBJ2-1, the V gene TRBV25-1, with no clear D. The CDR3 extends over 14 amino acids. Germline V lookup: CDR1 MGHDK, CDR2 SYGVNS. Trimming took 4 bases from V and 3 from J, leaving 10 bases between them. The CDR3 DNA reads as TGTGCCAGCAGTGCCCCCCTGGGCTACAATGAGCAGTTCTTC. This translates into CASSAPLGYNEQFF.

A few counts support this clonotype. The CDR3 region is CASSLDNRAAPQHF. The CDR3 nucleotides are TGTGCCAGCAGCTTAGACAACAGGGCAGCGCCCCAGCATTTT. The V call is TRBV7-9, the J call TRBJ1-5, with D perhaps TRBD1 (6 bases). The CDR3 runs 14 residues. V was pared by 1 base and J by 9 bases, with 13 bases between. Germline CDR1 and CDR2: SEHNR and FQNEAQ (reference sequence).

This sequence joins TRBV10-2 and TRBJ2-5; D is ambiguous. The V end was cut by 0 bases, the J end by 9 bases, with 11 bases between. Germline V gene lookup returns CDR1 WSHSY and CDR2 SAAADI. The CDR3 contains 13 residues. CDR3 in amino acids: CASSESNPGPQYF. CDR3 nucleotides: TGCGCCAGCAGTGAGTCGAATCCCGGGCCCCAGTACTTC.

The sample holds many counts of this clonotype. This chain links TRBV14 with TRBJ2-1; 7 nucleotides align to TRBD2. CDR3 length equals 16 residues. Losses at the gene ends were 3 bases for V and 4 bases for J; bases not matched to a gene: 9. CDR1 is SGHDN, CDR2 FVKESK, per germline. This CDR3 is CASSQSLAEPYNEQFF. The CDR3 coding sequence is TGTGCCAGCAGCCAGTCCCTAGCGGAGCCTTACAATGAGCAGTTCTTC. Supplemented by reference TRBV14 and TRBJ2-1, the full variable domain reads EAGVTQFPSHSVIEKGQTVTLRCDPISGHDNLYWYRRVMGKEIKFLLHFVKESKQDESGMPNNRFLAERTGGTYSTLKVQPAELEDSGVYFCASSQSLAEPYNEQFFGPGTRLTVL.

This clonotype was observed a few times. The chain employs TRBV7-6 and TRBJ1-1; 11 nucleotides agree with TRBD1. The CDR3 spans 16 residues. V lost 3 bases and J lost 0; bases outside the gene matches: 3. The germline CDR1 and CDR2 sequences are SGHVS and FNYEAQ. CDR3 bases: TGTGCCAGCAGCTTGGAGGACAGGGGGCTGAACACTGAAGCTTTCTTT. It yields the protein CASSLEDRGLNTEAFF. The whole variable domain, filled in from reference TRBV7-6 and TRBJ1-1, reads GAGVSQSPRYKVTKRGQDVALRCDPISGHVSLYWYRQALGQGPEFLTYFNYEAQQDKSGLPNDRFSAERPEGSISTLTIQRTEQRDSAMYRCASSLEDRGLNTEAFFGQGTRLTVV.

This clonotype has just a few counts. V and J are TRBV14 and TRBJ1-1; unclear D gene. This CDR3 has 13 residues. Germline loops: CDR1 SGHDN, CDR2 FVKESK. Trimming left V 0 bases short and J 5 bases short, with 7 bases between. As DNA, the CDR3 is TGTGCCAGCAGCCAAGATAGTTGGACTGAAGCTTTCTTT. Amino acids: CASSQDSWTEAFF.

This clonotype was counted a few times. The rearrangement uses TRBV20-1 and TRBJ1-2, with D tentatively TRBD1 (5 bases). V was clipped by 2 bases and J by 5 bases, with 15 bases between them. CDR1 and CDR2 from the germline V gene are DFQATT and SNEGSKA (reference sequence). This CDR3 has 14 residues. DNA for the CDR3: TGCAGTGCTAGACCCGGGGCAGGGCGGTATGGCTACACCTTC. It yields the protein CSARPGAGRYGYTF.

This clonotype has a handful of counts. The chain has TRBV18 and TRBJ1-1, with D tentatively TRBD1 (5 bases). This CDR3 has 17 residues. The germline V gene has CDR1 KGHSH and CDR2 LQKENI. Trimming pared 0 bases from V and 6 bases from J, leaving 20 bases between. CDR3 region: CASSPPQGGSFDAEAFF. The CDR3 DNA is TGTGCCAGCTCACCACCGCAGGGAGGGTCATTCGACGCTGAAGCTTTCTTT.

In its sample, this clonotype was seen a few times. The CDR3 DNA sequence: TGCGCCAGCAGCTCCCGGGACAGCTCATCCTCTGGGGCCAACGTCCTGACTTTC. Residues: CASSSRDSSSSGANVLTF. J is TRBJ2-6 and V is TRBV5-1; 7 nucleotides align to TRBD1. The CDR3 spans 18 residues. The germline CDR1 and CDR2 sequences are SGHRS and YFSETQ. V lost 3 bases, J lost 0 bases, and 9 bases stayed unmatched.

The rearrangement joins TRBV7-2 to TRBJ2-1; 7 bases line up with TRBD2. The length of the CDR3 is 17 residues. The V gene end was trimmed by 1 base and the J gene end by 6 bases; junction bases not matched to a gene: 12. Germline V gene sequence: CDR1 SGHTA, CDR2 FQGNSA. This CDR3 is CASSLGLSGTLSNEQFF. In DNA, the CDR3 is TGTGCCAGCAGCTTAGGCCTGAGCGGGACCTTGAGCAATGAGCAGTTCTTC.

This clonotype showed up just a few times. The rearrangement links TRBV12-3 or TRBV12-4 to TRBJ1-2; perhaps TRBD1 as D (6 bases). The CDR3 covers 13 residues. Trimming stripped 7 bases from V and 6 bases from J, with 15 bases between. Here the CDR3 DNA reads TGTGCCAGCACCCGGGGGCCAGTTGATGGCTACACCTTC. Amino acids: CASTRGPVDGYTF.

This clonotype was counted only a few times. This chain joins TRBV20-1 and TRBJ1-5; tentative D call: TRBD1 (5 bases). This CDR3 region has 13 residues. The V and J ends lost 5 bases and 3 bases respectively, with 11 bases between them. Germline assignment: CDR1 DFQATT and CDR2 SNEGSKA (reference sequence). The CDR3 region is CSAGGTDNQPQHF. The CDR3 coding sequence is TGCAGTGCTGGGGGAACAGACAATCAGCCCCAGCATTTT.

This clonotype was counted between two and nine times. The rearrangement joins TRBV6-5 to TRBJ2-3; D gene uncertain. From germline, CDR1 is MNHEY and CDR2 SVGAGI. Trimming pared 0 bases from V and 2 bases from J, leaving 9 bases between. The length of the CDR3 is 15 residues. The chain's CDR3 is CASSYSGVPTDTQYF. The CDR3 DNA is TGTGCCAGCAGTTACTCTGGGGTACCCACAGATACGCAGTATTTT.

The gene calls are TRBV5-5 and TRBJ2-7; 10 bases align to TRBD2. CDR3 length: 16 residues. The J segment lost 5 bases and the V segment lost 0 bases, leaving 8 bases of the junction unmatched. Germline CDR1 and CDR2: SGHKS and YYEKEE (reference sequence). CDR3 coding DNA: TGTGCCAGCAGCTTGGCATTTACTAGCGGGATTAACGAGCAGTACTTC. Translating it yields CASSLAFTSGINEQYF. The entire variable domain, with the rest obtained from reference TRBV5-5 and TRBJ2-7, is as follows: DAGVTQSPTHLIKTRGQQVTLRCSPISGHKSVSWYQQVLGQGPQFIFQYYEKEERGRGNFPDRFSARQFPNYSSELNVNALLLGDSALYLCASSLAFTSGINEQYFGPGTRLTVT.

The V gene is TRBV20-1, the J gene TRBJ1-5; TRBD1 matches 8 bases. CDR1 DFQATT and CDR2 SNEGSKA come from the germline V gene (reference sequence). With 3 bases clipped from V and 1 base from J, the junction kept 8 bases outside the gene matches. The CDR3 has 16 residues. The CDR3: CSARGTGSLSNQPQHF. CDR3 in DNA: TGCAGTGCTAGGGGGACAGGCTCGCTAAGCAATCAGCCCCAGCATTTT.